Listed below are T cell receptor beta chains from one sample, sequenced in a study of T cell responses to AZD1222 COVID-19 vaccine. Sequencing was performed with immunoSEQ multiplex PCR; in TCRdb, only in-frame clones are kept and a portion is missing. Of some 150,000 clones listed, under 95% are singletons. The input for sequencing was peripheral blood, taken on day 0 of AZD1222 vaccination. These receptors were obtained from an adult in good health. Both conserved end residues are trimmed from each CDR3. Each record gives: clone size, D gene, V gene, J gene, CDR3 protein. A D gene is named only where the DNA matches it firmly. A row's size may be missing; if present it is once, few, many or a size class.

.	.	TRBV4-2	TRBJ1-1	ASSQEHHWPNTEAF
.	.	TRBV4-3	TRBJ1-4	ASSQLTGWANEKLF
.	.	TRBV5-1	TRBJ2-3	ASSLGHGDTQY
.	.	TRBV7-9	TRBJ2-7	ASSLILGADTSYEQY
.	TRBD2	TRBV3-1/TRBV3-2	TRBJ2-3	ASSHRGLETDTQY
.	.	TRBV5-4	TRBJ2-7	ASSSGGTPYEQY
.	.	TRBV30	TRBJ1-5	AWSVRGNNQPQH
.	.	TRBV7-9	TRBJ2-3	ASSLFLLHTQY
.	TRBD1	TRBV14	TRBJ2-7	ASSPGGEQY
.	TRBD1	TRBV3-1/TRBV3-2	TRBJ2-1	ASSQTGANEQF
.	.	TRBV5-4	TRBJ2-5	ASSSANQETQY
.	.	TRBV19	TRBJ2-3	ASSKTGVSTDTQY
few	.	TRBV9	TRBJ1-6	ASSVVGRSPLH
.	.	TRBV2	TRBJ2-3	ASSARYSSTDTQY
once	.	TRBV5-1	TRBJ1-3	ASSLGGSGNTIY
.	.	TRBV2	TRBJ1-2	ASSAIPGAGYT
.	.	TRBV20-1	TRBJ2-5	SATLRETQY
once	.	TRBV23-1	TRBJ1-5	ASHGGGPYQPQH
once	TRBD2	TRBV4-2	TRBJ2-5	ASSQARREGTQY
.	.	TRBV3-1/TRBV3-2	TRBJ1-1	ASSGGLGTEAF
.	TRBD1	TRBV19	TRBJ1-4	ASSPTGTAEKLF
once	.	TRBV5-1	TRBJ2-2	ASSLDSSVGELF
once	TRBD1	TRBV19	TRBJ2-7	ASSRTRTGSYEQY
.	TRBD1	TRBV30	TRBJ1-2	AWGQGVHYGYT
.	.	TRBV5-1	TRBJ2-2	ASSFPEVTGELF
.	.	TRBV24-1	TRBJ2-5	ATSDWDGVQETQY
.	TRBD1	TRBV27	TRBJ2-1	ASSPSWGDRVIYNEQF
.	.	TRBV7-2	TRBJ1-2	ASSLMVGYT
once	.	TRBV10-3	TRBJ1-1	AIRDPGKGEEAF
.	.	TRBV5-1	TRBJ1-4	ASSLEGFREKLF
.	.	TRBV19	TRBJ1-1	ASSMKGVAEAF
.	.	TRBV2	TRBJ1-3	ASSAQPSGNTIY
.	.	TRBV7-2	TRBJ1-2	ASSLQPEGSDGYT
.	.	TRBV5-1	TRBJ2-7	ASSKDESSYEQY
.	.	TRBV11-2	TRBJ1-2	ASSPIRQADGYT
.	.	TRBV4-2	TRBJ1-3	ASSQALSSGNTIY
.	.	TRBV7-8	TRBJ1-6	ASSLGSGARNSPLH
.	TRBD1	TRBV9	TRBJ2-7	ASSVAQGANEQY
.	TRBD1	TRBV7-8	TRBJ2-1	ASSSQGANEQF
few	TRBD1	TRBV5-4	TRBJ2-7	ASSAGQGGSYEQY
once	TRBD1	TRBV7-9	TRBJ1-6	ASSRYRDRYNSPLH
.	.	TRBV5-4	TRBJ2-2	ATTVQGFTGELF
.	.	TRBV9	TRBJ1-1	ASSPLEVRGREAF
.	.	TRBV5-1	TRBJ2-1	ASSLTQGSYNEQF
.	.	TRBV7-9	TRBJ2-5	ASSLGEYQETQY
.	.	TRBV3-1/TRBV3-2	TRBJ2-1	ASTGGFSYNEQF
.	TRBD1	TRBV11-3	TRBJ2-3	ASSHRGRGDTQY
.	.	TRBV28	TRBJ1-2	ASSLSMGSRGGGYT
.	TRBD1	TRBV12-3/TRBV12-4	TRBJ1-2	ASSDRGGYGYT
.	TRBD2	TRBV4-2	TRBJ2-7	ASSPLFAGGEQY